This T cell receptor (beta chain) came from a study of naive and memory T cell subsets. This clonotype was seen many times. The CDR3 is made up of 13 amino acids. From germline, CDR1 is SEHNR and CDR2 FQNEAQ (reference sequence). V lost 8 bases and J 1 base, leaving 9 bases between the germline ends. Both TRBC1 and TRBC2 were covered by a beta constant-region primer of two equimolar oligonucleotides. TCRdb processed the UMI-ligation and nested PCR reads anew with MiXCR; each CDR3 protein has one entry. This sample has 84,000 or so distinct CDR3 sequences, with roughly 7.3% found just once. The source is a human donor in good health. The chain joins TRBV7-9 to TRBJ1-5; D possibly corresponds to TRBD1 (6 bases). Sequenced sample: central memory CD4+ T cells from blood. CDR3 DNA sequence: TGTGCCAGCGGGGGCTGGAGCAATCAGCCCCAGCATTTT. Its protein is CASGGWSNQPQHF.